This TCR beta chain was observed in a study of cytomegalovirus exposure and HLA in healthy donors. Study-wide findings and caveats: Many donors carried some public TCRs, although rarity characterized most TCR sequences. High sensitivity and specificity were reportedly achieved when the classifier diagnosed cytomegalovirus status.

On this clone: Its antigen is undetermined.

Clones were read by immunoSEQ multiplex PCR, and TCRdb kept only the in-frame ones, dropping some. Of some 240,000 clones in the sample, about nine tenths were seen once. The CDR3 length is 13 residues. The V gene lost 7 bases and the J gene lost 4 bases, with 10 bases spanning the gap. Germline V gives CDR1 MGHDK, CDR2 SYGVNS. The source of this sequence is a woman under 30 in good health and CMV-seropositive. The V gene is TRBV25-1, the J gene TRBJ2-2; D ambiguous. What was sequenced was PBMCs. CDR3: CASTGLGTGELFF. CDR3 DNA: TGTGCCAGCACCGGGTTGGGCACCGGGGAGCTGTTTTTT.